This T cell receptor (beta chain) was sequenced during a study of shared clonotypes between healthy human individuals. About the study: CD8 memory received one plate per donor, CD8 naive two, CD4 memory three and CD4 naive three.

Only CD45RO-negative cells positively selected for CCR7 counted as naive CD8 cells, so terminally differentiated effector memory CD45RA+ cells were excluded. In the case of this clone: Its cognate antigen is unknown.

General observations from the study: Collection of samples was limited to blood; tissue repertoires likely differ.

The table came from immunoSEQ multiplex PCR; TCRdb's copy has only in-frame clones and leaves some out. Of more than 2 million clones listed, about 95% are singletons. The sequence came from a man between 18 and 35 years old in good health. The sample was naive CD8+ T cells sorted from blood.

The CDR3 reads CASSLEGQGSNQPQHF. In DNA form, the CDR3 reads TGTGCCAGCAGCTTGGAGGGACAGGGGAGCAATCAGCCCCAGCATTTT. The rearrangement joins TRBV5-6 to TRBJ1-5, with 10 bases identical to TRBD1. Germline V CDR1 and CDR2: SGHDT, YYEEEE. V lost 0 bases, J lost 1 base, and 1 base stayed unmatched. The CDR3 sequence is 16 residues long.